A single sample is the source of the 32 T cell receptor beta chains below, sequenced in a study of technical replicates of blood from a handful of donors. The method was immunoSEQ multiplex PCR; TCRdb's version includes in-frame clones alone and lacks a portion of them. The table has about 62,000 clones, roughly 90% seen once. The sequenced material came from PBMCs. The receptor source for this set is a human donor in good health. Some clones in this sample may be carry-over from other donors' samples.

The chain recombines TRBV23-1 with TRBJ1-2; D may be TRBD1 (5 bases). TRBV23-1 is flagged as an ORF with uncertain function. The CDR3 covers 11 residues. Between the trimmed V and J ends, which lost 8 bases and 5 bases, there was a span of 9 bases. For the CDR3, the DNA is TGCGCCAGCTGGGGGGGATATGGCTACACCTTC. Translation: CASWGGYGYTF.

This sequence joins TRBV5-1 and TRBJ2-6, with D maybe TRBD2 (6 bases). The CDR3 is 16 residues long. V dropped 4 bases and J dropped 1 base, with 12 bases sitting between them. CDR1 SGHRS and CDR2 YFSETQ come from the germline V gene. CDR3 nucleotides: TGCGCCAGCAGCCATGGGGCGGGGTCTGGGGCCAACGTCCTGACTTTC. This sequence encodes CASSHGAGSGANVLTF.

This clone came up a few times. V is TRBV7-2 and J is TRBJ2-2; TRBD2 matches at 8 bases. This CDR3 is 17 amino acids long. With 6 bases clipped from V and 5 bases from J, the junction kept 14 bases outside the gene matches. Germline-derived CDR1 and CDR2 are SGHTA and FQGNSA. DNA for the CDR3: TGTGCCAGCAGACCCTACCCCATGGGACTAGAAACCGGGGAGCTGTTTTTT. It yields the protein CASRPYPMGLETGELFF. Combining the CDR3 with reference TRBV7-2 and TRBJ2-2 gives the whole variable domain GAGVSQSPSNKVTEKGKDVELRCDPISGHTALYWYRQSLGQGLEFLIYFQGNSAPDKSGLPSDRFSAERTGGSVSTLTIQRTQQEDSAVYLCASRPYPMGLETGELFFGEGSRLTVL.

Here the CDR3 reads CASSLVPVGGDQPQHF. CDR3 nucleotides: TGTGCCAGCAGCTTAGTTCCGGTAGGAGGGGATCAGCCCCAGCATTTT. The chain uses TRBV7-8 and TRBJ1-5, with D maybe TRBD1 (5 bases). The length of the CDR3 is 16 residues. From germline, CDR1 is SGHVS and CDR2 FQNEAQ. Trimming took 1 base from V and 5 from J, leaving 15 bases between them.

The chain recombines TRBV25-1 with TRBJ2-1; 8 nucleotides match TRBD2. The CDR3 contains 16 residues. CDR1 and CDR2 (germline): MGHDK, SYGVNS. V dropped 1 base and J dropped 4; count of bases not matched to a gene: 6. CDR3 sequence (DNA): TGTGCCAGCAGTGAATCAAGCGGGAGACCTTACAATGAGCAGTTCTTC. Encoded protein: CASSESSGRPYNEQFF. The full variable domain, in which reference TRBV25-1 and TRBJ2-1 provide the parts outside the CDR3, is EADIYQTPRYLVIGTGKKITLECSQTMGHDKMYWYQQDPGMELHLIHYSYGVNSTEKGDLSSESTVSRIRTEHFPLTLESARPSHTSQYLCASSESSGRPYNEQFFGPGTRLTVL.

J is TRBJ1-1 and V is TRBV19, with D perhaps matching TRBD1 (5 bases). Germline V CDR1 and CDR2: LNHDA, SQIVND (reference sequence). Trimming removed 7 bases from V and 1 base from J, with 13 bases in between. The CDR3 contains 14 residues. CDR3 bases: TGTGCCAGTAATCCACAGGTGACGAACACTGAAGCTTTCTTT. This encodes CASNPQVTNTEAFF.

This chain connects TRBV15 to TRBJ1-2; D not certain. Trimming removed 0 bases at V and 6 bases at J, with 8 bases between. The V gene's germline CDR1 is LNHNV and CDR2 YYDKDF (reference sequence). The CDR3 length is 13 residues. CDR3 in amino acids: CATSRDFRDGYTF. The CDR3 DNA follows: TGTGCCACCAGCAGAGATTTCCGGGATGGCTACACCTTC.

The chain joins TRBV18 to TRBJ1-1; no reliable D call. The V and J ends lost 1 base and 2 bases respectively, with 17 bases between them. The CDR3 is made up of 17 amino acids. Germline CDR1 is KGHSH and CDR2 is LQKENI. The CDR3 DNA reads TGTGCCAGCTCACCACGGGTCCAGCCTCTAGGAAACACTGAAGCTTTCTTT. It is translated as CASSPRVQPLGNTEAFF. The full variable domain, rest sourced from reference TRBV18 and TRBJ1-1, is NAGVMQNPRHLVRRRGQEARLRCSPMKGHSHVYWYRQLPEEGLKFMVYLQKENIIDESGMPKERFSAEFPKEGPSILRIQQVVRGDSAAYFCASSPRVQPLGNTEAFFGQGTRLTVV.

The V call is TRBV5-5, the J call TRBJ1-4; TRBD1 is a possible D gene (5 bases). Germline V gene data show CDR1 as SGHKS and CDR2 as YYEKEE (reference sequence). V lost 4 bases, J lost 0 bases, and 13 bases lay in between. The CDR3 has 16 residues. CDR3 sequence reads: CASSPTATATNEKLFF. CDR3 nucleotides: TGTGCCAGCAGCCCGACAGCAACTGCAACTAATGAAAAACTGTTTTTT. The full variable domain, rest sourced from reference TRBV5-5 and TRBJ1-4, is DAGVTQSPTHLIKTRGQQVTLRCSPISGHKSVSWYQQVLGQGPQFIFQYYEKEERGRGNFPDRFSARQFPNYSSELNVNALLLGDSALYLCASSPTATATNEKLFFGSGTQLSVL.

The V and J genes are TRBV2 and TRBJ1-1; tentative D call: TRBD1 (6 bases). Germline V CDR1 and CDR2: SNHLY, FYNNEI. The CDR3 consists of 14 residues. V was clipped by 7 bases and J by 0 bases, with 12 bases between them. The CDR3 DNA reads TGTGCCAGCACCTGGGACATCATGAACACTGAAGCTTTCTTT. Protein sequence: CASTWDIMNTEAFF.

CDR3 nucleotide sequence: TGTGCCAGCAGTCTGGGGCAGGGGGGTCCCGGGGAGCTGTTTTTT. The encoded protein is CASSLGQGGPGELFF. The chain links TRBV11-2 to TRBJ2-2; weak D call: TRBD1 (7 bases). V was shortened by 6 bases and J by 6 bases, with 17 bases between the two germline ends. The CDR3 length is 15 residues. Looked up from germline, CDR1 is SGHAT and CDR2 is FQNNGV.

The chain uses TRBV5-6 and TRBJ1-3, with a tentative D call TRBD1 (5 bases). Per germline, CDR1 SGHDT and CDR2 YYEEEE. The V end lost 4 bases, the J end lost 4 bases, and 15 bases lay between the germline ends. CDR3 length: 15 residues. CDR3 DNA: TGTGCCAGCAGCCCCCTACAGGCCTCGGGAAACACCATATATTTT. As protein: CASSPLQASGNTIYF.

This chain's CDR3 is CAWSPGERGVGSQPQHF. In DNA form, the CDR3 reads TGTGCCTGGAGCCCGGGGGAAAGGGGTGTTGGAAGTCAGCCCCAGCATTTT. The rearrangement links TRBV30 to TRBJ1-5; TRBD1 is a possible D gene (5 bases). This CDR3 is 17 amino acids long. Trimming shortened V by 3 bases and J by 6 bases, and 24 bases separated the two germline ends. CDR1 is GTSNPN, CDR2 SVGIG, per germline (reference sequence).

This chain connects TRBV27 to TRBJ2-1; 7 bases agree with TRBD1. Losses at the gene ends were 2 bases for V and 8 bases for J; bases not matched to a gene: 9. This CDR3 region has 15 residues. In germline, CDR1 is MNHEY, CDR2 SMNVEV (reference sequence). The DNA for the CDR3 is TGTGCCAGCAGTTTAACTCGGGACAGTCTCTATGAGCAGTTCTTC. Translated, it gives CASSLTRDSLYEQFF.

CDR3 amino acids: CSVAGFPHTDTQYF. In DNA form, the CDR3 reads TGCAGCGTTGCGGGGTTCCCGCACACAGATACGCAGTATTTT. V gene TRBV29-1 combines with J gene TRBJ2-3, with D perhaps TRBD2 (5 bases). CDR3 length: 14 residues. CDR1 and CDR2 from the germline V gene are SQVTM and ANQGSEA. The V and J ends lost 4 bases and 2 bases respectively, with 13 bases between them.

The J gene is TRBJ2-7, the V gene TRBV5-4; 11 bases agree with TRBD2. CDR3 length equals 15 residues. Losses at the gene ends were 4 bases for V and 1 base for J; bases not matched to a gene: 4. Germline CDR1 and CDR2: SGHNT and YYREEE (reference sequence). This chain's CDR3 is CASSKLAGGSYEQYF. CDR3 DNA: TGTGCCAGCAGCAAGCTAGCGGGAGGTTCCTACGAGCAGTACTTC.

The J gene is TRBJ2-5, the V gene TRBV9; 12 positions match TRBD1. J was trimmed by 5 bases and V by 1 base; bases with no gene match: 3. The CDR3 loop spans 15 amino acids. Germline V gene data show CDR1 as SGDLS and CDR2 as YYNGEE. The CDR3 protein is CASSVLGQGAETQYF. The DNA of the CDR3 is TGTGCCAGCAGCGTACTGGGACAGGGGGCGGAGACCCAGTACTTC.

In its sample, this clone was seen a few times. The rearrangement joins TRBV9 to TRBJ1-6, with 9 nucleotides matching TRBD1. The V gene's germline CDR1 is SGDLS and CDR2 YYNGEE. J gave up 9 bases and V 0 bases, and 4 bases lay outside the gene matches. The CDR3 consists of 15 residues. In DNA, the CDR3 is TGTGCCAGCAGCGTAGAGGGACAGGGCGGTTCACCCCTCCACTTT. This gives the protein CASSVEGQGGSPLHF.

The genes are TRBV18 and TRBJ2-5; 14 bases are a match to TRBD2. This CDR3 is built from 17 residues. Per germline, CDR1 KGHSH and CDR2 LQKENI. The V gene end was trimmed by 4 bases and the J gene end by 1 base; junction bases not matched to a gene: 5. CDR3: CASSLGTSGSGQETQYF. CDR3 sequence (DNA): TGTGCCAGCTCACTAGGGACTAGCGGGAGTGGCCAAGAGACCCAGTACTTC.

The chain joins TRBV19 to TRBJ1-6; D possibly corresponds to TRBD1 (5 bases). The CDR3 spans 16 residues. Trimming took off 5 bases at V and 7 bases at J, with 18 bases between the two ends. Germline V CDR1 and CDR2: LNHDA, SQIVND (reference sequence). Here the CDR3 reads CASSGDGGYANSPLHF. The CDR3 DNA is TGTGCCAGTAGTGGGGACGGAGGGTACGCGAATTCACCCCTCCACTTT.

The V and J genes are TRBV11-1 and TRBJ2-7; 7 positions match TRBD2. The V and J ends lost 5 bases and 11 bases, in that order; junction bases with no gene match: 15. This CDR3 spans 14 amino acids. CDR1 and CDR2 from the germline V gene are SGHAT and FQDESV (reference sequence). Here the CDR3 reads CASSPGEGSGGKYF. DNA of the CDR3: TGTGCCAGCAGCCCCGGGGAGGGATCCGGGGGGAAGTACTTC.

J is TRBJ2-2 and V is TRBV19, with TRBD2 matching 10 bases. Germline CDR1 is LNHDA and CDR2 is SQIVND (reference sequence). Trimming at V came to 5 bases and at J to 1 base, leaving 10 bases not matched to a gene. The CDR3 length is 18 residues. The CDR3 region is CASSLFGAGGKNTGELFF. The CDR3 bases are TGTGCCAGTAGTCTCTTCGGAGCGGGAGGGAAGAACACCGGGGAGCTGTTTTTT.

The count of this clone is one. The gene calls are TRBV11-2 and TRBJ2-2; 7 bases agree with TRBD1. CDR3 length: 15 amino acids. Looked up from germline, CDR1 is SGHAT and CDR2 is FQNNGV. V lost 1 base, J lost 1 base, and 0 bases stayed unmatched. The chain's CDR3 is CASSLGDRNTGELFF. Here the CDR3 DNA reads TGTGCCAGCAGCTTAGGGGACAGGAACACCGGGGAGCTGTTTTTT.

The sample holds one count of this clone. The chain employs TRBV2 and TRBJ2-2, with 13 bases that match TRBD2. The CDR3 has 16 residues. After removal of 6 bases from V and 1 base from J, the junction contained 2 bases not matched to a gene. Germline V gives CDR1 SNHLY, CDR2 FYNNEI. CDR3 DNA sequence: TGTGCCAGCAGGAGACTAGCGGGAGGGAACACCGGGGAGCTGTTTTTT. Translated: CASRRLAGGNTGELFF.

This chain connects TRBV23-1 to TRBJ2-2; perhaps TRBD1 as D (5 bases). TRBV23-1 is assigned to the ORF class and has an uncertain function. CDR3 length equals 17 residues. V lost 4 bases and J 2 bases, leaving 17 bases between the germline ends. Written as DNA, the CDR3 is TGCGCCAGCAGTCGACAGACAGCACGCTATAACACCGGGGAGCTGTTTTTT. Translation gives CASSRQTARYNTGELFF.

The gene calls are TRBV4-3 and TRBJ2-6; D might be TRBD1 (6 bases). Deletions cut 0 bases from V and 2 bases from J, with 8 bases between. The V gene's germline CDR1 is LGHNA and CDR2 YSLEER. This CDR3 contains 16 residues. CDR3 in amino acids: CASSQEQGTGANVLTF. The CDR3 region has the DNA TGCGCCAGCAGCCAAGAACAGGGAACTGGGGCCAACGTCCTGACTTTC.

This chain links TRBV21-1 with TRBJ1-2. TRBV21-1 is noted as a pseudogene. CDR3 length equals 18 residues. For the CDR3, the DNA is TGTGCCAGCAGCAAAACCGGCGGGGTGCGAATCCAAATCTATGGCTACACCTTC. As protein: CASSKTGGVRIQIYGYTF.

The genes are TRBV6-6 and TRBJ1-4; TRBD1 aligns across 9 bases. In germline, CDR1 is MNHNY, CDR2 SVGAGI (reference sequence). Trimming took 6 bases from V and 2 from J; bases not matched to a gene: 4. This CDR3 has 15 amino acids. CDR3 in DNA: TGTGCCAGCAGAGACGGGACAGGGACTAATGAAAAACTGTTTTTT. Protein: CASRDGTGTNEKLFF.

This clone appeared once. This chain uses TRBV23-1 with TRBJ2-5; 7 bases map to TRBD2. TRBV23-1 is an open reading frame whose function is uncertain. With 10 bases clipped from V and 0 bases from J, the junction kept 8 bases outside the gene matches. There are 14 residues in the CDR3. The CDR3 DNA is TGCGCCACTTGGGCGGGGGTGAACCAAGAGACCCAGTACTTC. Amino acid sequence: CATWAGVNQETQYF.

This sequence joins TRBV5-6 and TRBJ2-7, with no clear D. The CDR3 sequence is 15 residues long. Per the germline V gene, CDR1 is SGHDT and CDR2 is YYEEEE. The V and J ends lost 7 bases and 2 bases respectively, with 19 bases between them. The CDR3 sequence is CASRLIGEQPYEQYF. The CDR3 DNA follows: TGTGCCAGCCGCCTGATAGGAGAGCAACCCTACGAGCAGTACTTC.

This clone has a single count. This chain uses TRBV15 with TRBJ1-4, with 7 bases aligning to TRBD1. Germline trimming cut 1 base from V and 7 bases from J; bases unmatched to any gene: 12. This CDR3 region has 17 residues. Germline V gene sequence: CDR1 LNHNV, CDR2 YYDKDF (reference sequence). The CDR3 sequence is CATSRGDSTLLGEKLFF. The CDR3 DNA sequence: TGTGCCACCAGCAGAGGGGACAGTACCCTACTTGGTGAAAAACTGTTTTTT.

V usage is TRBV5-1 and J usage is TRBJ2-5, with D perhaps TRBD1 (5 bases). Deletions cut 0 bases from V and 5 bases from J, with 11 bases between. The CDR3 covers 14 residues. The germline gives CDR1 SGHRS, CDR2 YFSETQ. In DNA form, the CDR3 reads TGCGCCAGCAGCTTGGACAGGATGGGGGAGACCCAGTACTTC. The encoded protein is CASSLDRMGETQYF. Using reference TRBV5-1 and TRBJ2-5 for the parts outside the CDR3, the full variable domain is KAGVTQTPRYLIKTRGQQVTLSCSPISGHRSVSWYQQTPGQGLQFLFEYFSETQRNKGNFPGRFSGRQFSNSRSEMNVSTLELGDSALYLCASSLDRMGETQYFGPGTRLLVL.